This T cell receptor beta chain was identified in a study of identical twins. Regarding the study as a whole: There is a chance that invariant MAIT and iNKT cells partially muddied zero-insertion analyses.

In its sample, this clonotype was seen many times. Its antigen remains unidentified. TCRdb analysed the 5' RACE reads with MiXCR anew, one entry per CDR3 protein. The data show hundreds of thousands of distinct CDR3 sequences, under 9% seen once. Germline V gives CDR1 MNHEY, CDR2 SMNVEV (reference sequence). V was clipped by 6 bases and J by 6 bases; unmatched bases: 10. This CDR3 has 16 amino acids. These same records also appear under a second study, on yellow fever vaccine responses in identical twins.

The sequence was collected from a woman under 30 in good health. The specimen was PBMCs. This chain uses TRBV27 with TRBJ2-7, with 14 bases aligning to TRBD2. The CDR3 nucleotides read TGTGCCAGCAGCAGCCGTCCGGGACTAGCGGGGGTCGAGCAGTACTTC. Its protein product is CASSSRPGLAGVEQYF.